The TCR beta chain described here comes from a study of blood T cells in healthy people across ages. Overall study findings and caveats: Strong correlation was found linking TCR beta diversity to naive T cell percentage. Among T cells, TCR beta diversity per million cells dropped roughly linearly as age rose. Naive CD4+ cells and diversity were both higher in long-lived donors than in aged donors.

This clonotype has only a few counts. As yet, its antigen is unknown. Each sample had at least 6.5 million PBMCs isolated. Germline V gene lookup returns CDR1 WNHNN and CDR2 SYGVQD (reference sequence). After removal of 4 bases from V and 6 bases from J, the junction contained 7 bases not matched to a gene. The CDR3 runs to 14 residues. Then a second PCR, running roughly 7 to 12 cycles, was carried out with a sample-barcoded 5' primer and a J-beta primer mix. MiXCR, applied by TCRdb to the 5' RACE reads, yields one record per CDR3 protein. In the table there are about 690,000 distinct CDR3 sequences, 40% to 45% of which are singletons.

This TCR derives from a man older than 75 in good health. Sequencing was performed on blood. The rearrangement uses TRBV10-1 and TRBJ2-7; 9 nucleotides align to TRBD1. The CDR3 nucleotides read TGCGCCAGCAGTGGCCGGGACAGGGTGAGCGAGCAGTACTTC. Its protein product is CASSGRDRVSEQYF.